This T cell receptor (beta chain) was profiled in a study of OX40 agonist ivuxolimab in advanced cancers. Regarding the study as a whole: CD4+ and CD8+ T cells in blood underwent clonal expansion by week 6 at 0.1 to 3.0 mg/kg.

Regarding this clone: The target antigen is unknown.

Germline assignment: CDR1 SGHNT and CDR2 YENEEA. V lost 5 bases and J 5 bases, leaving 9 bases between the germline ends. There are 12 residues in the CDR3. The protocol was immunoSEQ multiplex PCR, while the TCRdb copy is restricted to in-frame clones and leaves out a portion. This table holds fewer than 55,000 clones, approximately 86% found once. This receptor was obtained from an adult with an advanced solid tumor such as melanoma, head and neck, liver or kidney cancer. The sequences come from CD4+ or CD8+ T cells sorted from blood, collected in a trial of the OX40 agonist ivuxolimab. The chain is built from TRBV11-3 and TRBJ1-1; D unclear. CDR3 DNA: TGTGCCAGCAGCCCAGAGGGTACTGAAGCTTTCTTT. Encoded protein: CASSPEGTEAFF.